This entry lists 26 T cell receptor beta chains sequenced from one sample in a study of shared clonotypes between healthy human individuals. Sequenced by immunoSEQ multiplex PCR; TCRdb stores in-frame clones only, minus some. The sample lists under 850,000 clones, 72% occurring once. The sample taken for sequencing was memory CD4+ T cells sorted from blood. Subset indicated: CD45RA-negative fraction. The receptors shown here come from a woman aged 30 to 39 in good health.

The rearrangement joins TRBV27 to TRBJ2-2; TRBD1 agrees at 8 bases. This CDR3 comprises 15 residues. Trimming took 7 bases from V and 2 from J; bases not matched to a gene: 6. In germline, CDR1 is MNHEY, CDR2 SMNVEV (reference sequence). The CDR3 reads CASNPTGVNTGELFF. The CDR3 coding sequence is TGTGCCAGCAACCCGACAGGGGTTAACACCGGGGAGCTGTTTTTT.

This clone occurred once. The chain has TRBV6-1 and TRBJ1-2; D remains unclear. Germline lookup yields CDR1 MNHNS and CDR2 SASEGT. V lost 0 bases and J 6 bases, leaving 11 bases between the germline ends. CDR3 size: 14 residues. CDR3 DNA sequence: TGTGCCAGCAGTGAAGCGGTGTTAATCAATGGCTACACCTTC. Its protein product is CASSEAVLINGYTF.

The chain's CDR3 is CASSWDRGYGEQYF. CDR3 DNA: TGTGCCAGCAGTTGGGACAGGGGTTACGGCGAGCAGTACTTC. The J gene is TRBJ2-7, the V gene TRBV6-5; 10 bases agree with TRBD1. CDR3 length: 14 residues. J was trimmed by 6 bases and V by 4 bases; bases with no gene match: 6. Looked up from germline, CDR1 is MNHEY and CDR2 is SVGAGI.

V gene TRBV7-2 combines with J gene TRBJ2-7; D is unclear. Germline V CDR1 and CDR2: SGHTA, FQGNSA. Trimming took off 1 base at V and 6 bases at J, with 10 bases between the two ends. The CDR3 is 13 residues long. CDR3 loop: CASSLGGGPEQYF. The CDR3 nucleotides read TGTGCCAGCAGCTTAGGTGGTGGCCCCGAGCAGTACTTC.

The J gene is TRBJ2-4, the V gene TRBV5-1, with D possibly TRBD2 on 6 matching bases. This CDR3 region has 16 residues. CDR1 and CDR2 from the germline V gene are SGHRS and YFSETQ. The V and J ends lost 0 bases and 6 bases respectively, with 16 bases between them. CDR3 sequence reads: CASSLAPAGETNIQYF. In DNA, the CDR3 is TGCGCCAGCAGCTTGGCCCCAGCGGGCGAGACAAACATTCAGTACTTC.

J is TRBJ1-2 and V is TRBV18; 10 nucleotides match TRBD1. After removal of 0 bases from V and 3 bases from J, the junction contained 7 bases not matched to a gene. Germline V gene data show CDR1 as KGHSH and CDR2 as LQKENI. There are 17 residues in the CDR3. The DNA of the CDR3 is TGTGCCAGCTCACCACCTAACAGGGACAGGGGCGACTATGGCTACACCTTC. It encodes CASSPPNRDRGDYGYTF.

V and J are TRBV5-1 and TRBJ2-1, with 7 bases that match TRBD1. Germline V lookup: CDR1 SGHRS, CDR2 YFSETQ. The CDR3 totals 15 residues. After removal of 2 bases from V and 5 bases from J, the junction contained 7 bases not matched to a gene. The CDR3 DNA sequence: TGCGCCAGCAGCTTATACTTCGGACAGGACAATGAGCAGTTCTTC. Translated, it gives CASSLYFGQDNEQFF.

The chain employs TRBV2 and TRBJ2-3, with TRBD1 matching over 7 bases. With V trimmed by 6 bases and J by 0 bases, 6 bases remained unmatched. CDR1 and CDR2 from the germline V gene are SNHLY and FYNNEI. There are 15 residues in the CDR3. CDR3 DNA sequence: TGTGCCAGCAGAGGGGGCGGAACAAGCACAGATACGCAGTATTTT. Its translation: CASRGGGTSTDTQYF.

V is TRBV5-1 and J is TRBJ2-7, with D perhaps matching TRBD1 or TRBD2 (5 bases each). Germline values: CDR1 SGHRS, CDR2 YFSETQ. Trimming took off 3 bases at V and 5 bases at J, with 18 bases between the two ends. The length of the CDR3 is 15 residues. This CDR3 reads CASSSGDLPSHEQYF. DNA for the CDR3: TGCGCCAGCAGCTCCGGGGACCTGCCATCCCACGAGCAGTACTTC.

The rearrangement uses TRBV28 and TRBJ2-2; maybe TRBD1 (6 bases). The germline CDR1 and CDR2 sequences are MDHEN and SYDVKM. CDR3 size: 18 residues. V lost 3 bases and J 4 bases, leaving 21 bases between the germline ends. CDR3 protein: CASSFRWGRATATGELFF. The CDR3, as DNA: TGTGCCAGCAGTTTTCGGTGGGGGCGGGCCACAGCCACCGGGGAGCTGTTTTTT.

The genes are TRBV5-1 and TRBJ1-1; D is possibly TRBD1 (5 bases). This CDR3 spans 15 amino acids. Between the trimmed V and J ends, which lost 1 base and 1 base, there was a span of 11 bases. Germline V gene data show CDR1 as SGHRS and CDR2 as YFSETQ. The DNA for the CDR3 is TGCGCCAGCAGCTTGTATCGACAGCCGAACACTGAAGCTTTCTTT. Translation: CASSLYRQPNTEAFF.

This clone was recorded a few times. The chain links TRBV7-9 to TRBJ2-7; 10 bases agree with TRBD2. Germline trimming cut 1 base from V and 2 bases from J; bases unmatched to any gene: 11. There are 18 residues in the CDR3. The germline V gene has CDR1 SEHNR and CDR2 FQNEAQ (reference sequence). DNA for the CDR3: TGTGCCAGCAGCTTAGGTTCTAGTTCCAGCGGGAGGGCCTACGAGCAGTACTTC. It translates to CASSLGSSSSGRAYEQYF.

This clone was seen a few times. CDR3 DNA: TGTGCCAGCAGCACGGACAGGGATACTGAAGCTTTCTTT. Its protein is CASSTDRDTEAFF. The chain recombines TRBV27 with TRBJ1-1, with 8 bases fitting TRBD1. CDR3 length equals 13 residues. The germline CDR1 and CDR2 sequences are MNHEY and SMNVEV (reference sequence). V lost 6 bases, J lost 5 bases, and 5 bases stayed unmatched.

The CDR3 nucleotides read TGTGCCAGCAAAGGCAGCGGGACGACTACCTACGAGCAGTACTTC. It encodes CASKGSGTTTYEQYF. The V and J genes are TRBV2 and TRBJ2-7; 7 nucleotides match TRBD2. V gave up 7 bases and J gave up 2 bases; unmatched junction bases: 11. The CDR3 consists of 15 residues. Germline CDR1 SNHLY, CDR2 FYNNEI.

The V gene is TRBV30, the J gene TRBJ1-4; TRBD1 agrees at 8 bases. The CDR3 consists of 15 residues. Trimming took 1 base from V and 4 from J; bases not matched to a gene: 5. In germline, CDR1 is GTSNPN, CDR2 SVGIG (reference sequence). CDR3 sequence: CAWSAGQGINEKLFF. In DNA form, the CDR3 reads TGTGCCTGGAGTGCAGGACAGGGTATTAATGAAAAACTGTTTTTT. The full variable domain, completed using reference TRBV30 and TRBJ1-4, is SQTIHQWPATLVQPVGSPLSLECTVEGTSNPNLYWYRQAAGRGLQLLFYSVGIGQISSEVPQNLSASRPQDRQFILSSKKLLLSDSGFYLCAWSAGQGINEKLFFGSGTQLSVL.

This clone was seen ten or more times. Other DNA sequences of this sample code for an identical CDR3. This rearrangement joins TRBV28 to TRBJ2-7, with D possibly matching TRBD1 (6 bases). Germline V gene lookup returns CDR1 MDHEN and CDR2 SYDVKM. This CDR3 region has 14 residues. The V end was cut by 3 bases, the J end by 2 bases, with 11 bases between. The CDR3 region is CASSFLQGPYEQYF. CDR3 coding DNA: TGTGCCAGCAGTTTTCTACAGGGCCCCTACGAGCAGTACTTC.

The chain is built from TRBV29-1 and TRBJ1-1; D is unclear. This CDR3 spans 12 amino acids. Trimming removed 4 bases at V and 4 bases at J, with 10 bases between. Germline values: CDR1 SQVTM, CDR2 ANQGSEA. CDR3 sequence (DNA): TGCAGCGTTGCTGGGTCCGGCACTGAAGCTTTCTTT. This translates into CSVAGSGTEAFF.

The DNA for the CDR3 is TGTGCCAGCAGTTTAAGGAACAACAGGGGATATGGCTACACCTTC. Protein product: CASSLRNNRGYGYTF. This chain connects TRBV27 to TRBJ1-2; 7 nucleotides line up with TRBD1. The CDR3 is 15 amino acids. The germline V gene has CDR1 MNHEY and CDR2 SMNVEV (reference sequence). The J segment lost 5 bases and the V segment lost 2 bases, leaving 8 bases of the junction unmatched.

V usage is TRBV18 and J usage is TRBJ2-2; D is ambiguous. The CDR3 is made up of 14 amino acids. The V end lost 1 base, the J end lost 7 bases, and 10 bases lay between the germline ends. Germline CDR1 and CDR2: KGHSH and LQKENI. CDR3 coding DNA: TGTGCCAGCTCACCACTGGCAGGCCACGGGGAGCTGTTTTTT. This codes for CASSPLAGHGELFF.

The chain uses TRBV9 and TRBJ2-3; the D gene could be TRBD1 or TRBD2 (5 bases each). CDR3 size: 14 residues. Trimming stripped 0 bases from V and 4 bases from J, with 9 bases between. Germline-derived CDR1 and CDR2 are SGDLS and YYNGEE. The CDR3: CASSVGGASDTQYF. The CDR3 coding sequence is TGTGCCAGCAGCGTAGGAGGGGCATCAGATACGCAGTATTTT.

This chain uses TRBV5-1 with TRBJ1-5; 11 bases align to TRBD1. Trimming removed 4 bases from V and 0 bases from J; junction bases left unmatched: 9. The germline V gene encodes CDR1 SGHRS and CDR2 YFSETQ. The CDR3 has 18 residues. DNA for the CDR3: TGCGCCAGCAGCCCCGGGACAGGGGGAAGCATTAGCAATCAGCCCCAGCATTTT. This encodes CASSPGTGGSISNQPQHF. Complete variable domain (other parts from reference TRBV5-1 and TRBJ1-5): KAGVTQTPRYLIKTRGQQVTLSCSPISGHRSVSWYQQTPGQGLQFLFEYFSETQRNKGNFPGRFSGRQFSNSRSEMNVSTLELGDSALYLCASSPGTGGSISNQPQHFGDGTRLSIL.

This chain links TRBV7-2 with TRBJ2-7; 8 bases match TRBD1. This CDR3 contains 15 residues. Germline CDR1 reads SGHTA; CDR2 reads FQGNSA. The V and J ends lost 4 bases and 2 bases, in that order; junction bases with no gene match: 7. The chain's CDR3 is CASSSRTGLAYEQYF. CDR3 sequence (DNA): TGTGCCAGCAGCTCCAGGACAGGGTTGGCCTACGAGCAGTACTTC.

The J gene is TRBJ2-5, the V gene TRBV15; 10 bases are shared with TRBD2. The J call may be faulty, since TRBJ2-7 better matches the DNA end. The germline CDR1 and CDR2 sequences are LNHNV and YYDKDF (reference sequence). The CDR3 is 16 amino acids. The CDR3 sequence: CATSRDLAGVWYEQYF. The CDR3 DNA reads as TGTGCCACCAGCAGAGATCTAGCGGGAGTTTGGTACGAGCAGTACTTC.

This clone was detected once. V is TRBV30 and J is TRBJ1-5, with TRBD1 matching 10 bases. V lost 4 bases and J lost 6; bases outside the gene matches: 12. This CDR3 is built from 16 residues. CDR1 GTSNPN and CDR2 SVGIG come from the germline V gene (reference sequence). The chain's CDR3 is CAWKAGTGARSQPQHF. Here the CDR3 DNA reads TGTGCCTGGAAGGCCGGGACAGGGGCCCGCAGTCAGCCCCAGCATTTT.

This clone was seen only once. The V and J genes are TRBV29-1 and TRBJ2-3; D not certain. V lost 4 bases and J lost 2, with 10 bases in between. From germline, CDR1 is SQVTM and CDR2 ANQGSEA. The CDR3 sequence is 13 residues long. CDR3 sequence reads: CSVVKLFTDTQYF. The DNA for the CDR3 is TGCAGCGTTGTAAAACTCTTCACAGATACGCAGTATTTT.

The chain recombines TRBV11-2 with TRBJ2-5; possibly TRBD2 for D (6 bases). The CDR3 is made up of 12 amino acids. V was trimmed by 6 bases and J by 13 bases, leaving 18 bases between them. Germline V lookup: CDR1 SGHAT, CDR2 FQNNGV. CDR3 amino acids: CASSPGGGPRYF. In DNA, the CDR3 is TGTGCCAGCAGTCCCGGGGGAGGACCCCGGTACTTC.